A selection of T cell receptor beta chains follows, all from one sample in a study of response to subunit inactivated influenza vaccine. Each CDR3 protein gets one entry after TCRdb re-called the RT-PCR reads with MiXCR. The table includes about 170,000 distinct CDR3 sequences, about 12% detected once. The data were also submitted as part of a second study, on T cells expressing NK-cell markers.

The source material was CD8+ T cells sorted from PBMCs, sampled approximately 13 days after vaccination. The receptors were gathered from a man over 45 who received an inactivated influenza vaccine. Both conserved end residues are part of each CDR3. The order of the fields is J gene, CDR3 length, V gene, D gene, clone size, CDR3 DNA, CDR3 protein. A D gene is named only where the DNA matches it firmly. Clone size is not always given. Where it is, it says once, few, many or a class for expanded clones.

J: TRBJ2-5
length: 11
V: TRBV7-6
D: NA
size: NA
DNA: TGTGCCAGCAGCTCACAACAGACCCAGTACTTC
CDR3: CASSSQQTQYF

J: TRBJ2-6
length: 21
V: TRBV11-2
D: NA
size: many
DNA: TGTGCCAGCAGCTTATTTTCCCCCGGGACCGAAAGATTCTCTGGGGCCAACGTCCTGACTTTC
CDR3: CASSLFSPGTERFSGANVLTF

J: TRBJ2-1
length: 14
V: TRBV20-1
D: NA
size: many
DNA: TGCAGTGCTAGAGCCGGGGAGCCGTACAATGAGCAGTTCTTC
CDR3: CSARAGEPYNEQFF

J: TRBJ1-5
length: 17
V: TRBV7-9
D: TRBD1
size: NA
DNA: TGTGCCAGCAGCGATGACCGGGACAGGGGCCTCGGTCAGCCCCAGCATTTT
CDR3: CASSDDRDRGLGQPQHF

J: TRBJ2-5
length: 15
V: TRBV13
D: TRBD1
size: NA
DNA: TGTGCCAGCAGCCTACGGACAGGGGATGGGAAGACCCAGTACTTC
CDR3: CASSLRTGDGKTQYF

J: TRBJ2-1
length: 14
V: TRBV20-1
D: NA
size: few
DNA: TGCAGTGCTAGGTCCAGGGCAAGGGTCGATGAGCAGTTCTTC
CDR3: CSARSRARVDEQFF

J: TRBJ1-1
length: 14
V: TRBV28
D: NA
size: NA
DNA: TGTGCCAGAAGTTTATTCCGGGGAAACACTGAAGCTTTCTTT
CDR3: CARSLFRGNTEAFF

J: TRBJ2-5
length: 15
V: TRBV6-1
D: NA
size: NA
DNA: TGTGCCAGCAGTCAGGGGAGGGGGCAAGAAGAGACCCAGTACTTC
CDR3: CASSQGRGQEETQYF

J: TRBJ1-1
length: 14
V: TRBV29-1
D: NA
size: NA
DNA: TGCAGCGTTGGGCCGGGACACCGGAACACTGAAGCTTTCTTT
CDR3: CSVGPGHRNTEAFF

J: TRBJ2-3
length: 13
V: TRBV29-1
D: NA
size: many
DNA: TGCAGCGTTGTGGGGCAGGGCACAGATACGCAGTATTTT
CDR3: CSVVGQGTDTQYF

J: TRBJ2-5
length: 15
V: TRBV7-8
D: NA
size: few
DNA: TGTGCCACCTCTCCGTTGGGGGGGCCCCAAGAGACCCAGTACTTC
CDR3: CATSPLGGPQETQYF

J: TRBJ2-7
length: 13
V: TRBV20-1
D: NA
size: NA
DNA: TGCAGTGCTACGGACAGGAGGGCTTACGAGCAGTACTTC
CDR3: CSATDRRAYEQYF

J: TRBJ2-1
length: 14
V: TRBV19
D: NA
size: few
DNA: TGTGCCAGTAGTATTGGGGTCCGGGGCAATGAGCAGTTCTTC
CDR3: CASSIGVRGNEQFF

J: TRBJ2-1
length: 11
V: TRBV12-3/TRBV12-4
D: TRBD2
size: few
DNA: TGTGCCAGCAGTTTGGGGGGGACGGTGGTCTTC
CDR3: CASSLGGTVVF

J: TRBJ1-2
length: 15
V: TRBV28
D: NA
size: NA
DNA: TGTGCCAGCACCAAAGGTTGGGGTACTAACTATGGCTACACCTTC
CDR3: CASTKGWGTNYGYTF

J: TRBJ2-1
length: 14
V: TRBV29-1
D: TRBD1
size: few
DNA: TGCAGCGTTGAGAGACAGGGTGGCTACAATGAGCAGTTCTTC
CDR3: CSVERQGGYNEQFF

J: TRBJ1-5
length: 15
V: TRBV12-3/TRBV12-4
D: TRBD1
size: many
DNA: TGTGCCAGCACCGGACAGGGGGCTCCTAATCAGCCCCAGCATTTT
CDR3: CASTGQGAPNQPQHF

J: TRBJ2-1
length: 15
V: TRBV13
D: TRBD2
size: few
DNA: TGTGCCAGCAGCTTAGACGGGAGGAATCTGAATGAGCAGTTCTTC
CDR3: CASSLDGRNLNEQFF

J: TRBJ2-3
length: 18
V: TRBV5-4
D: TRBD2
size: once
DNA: TGTGCCAGCAGCGTGGGACTAGCGCCAGGCCGGGGCACAGATACGCAGTATTTT
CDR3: CASSVGLAPGRGTDTQYF

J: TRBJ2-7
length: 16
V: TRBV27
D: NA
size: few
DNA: TGTGCCAGCAGCCCATCAGGGGGGGATGAGGCATACGAGCAGTACTTC
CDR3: CASSPSGGDEAYEQYF

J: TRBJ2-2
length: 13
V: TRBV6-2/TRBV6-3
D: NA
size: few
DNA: TGTGCCAGCAGTTATACGGTGGACGGGGAGCTGTTTTTT
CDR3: CASSYTVDGELFF

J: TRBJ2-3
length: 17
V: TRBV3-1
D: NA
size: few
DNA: TGTGCCAGCAGCGTCCGGGACCGAGAGACTAGCACAGATACGCAGTATTTT
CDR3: CASSVRDRETSTDTQYF

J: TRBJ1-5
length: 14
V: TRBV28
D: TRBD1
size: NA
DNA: TGTGCCAGCAGTGTACAGGGGGCCGTGCAGCCCCAGCATTTT
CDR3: CASSVQGAVQPQHF

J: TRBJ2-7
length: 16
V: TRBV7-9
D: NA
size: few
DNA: TGTGCCAGCAGCTCGAGCGTGAGGCATCCATCGTACGAGCAGTACTTC
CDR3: CASSSSVRHPSYEQYF

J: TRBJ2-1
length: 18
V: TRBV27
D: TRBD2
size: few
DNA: TGTGCCAGCAGCCTAGGCGCTAGCGGAGACCGTTCCTACAATGAGCAGTTCTTC
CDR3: CASSLGASGDRSYNEQFF

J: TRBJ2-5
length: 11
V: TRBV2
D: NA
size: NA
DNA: TGTGCCATTAGCAATACGGAGACCCAGTACTTC
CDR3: CAISNTETQYF

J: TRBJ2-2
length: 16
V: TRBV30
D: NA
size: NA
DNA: TGTGCCTGGAAAAATCTAGTGGCCGCGAACACCGGGGAGCTGTTTTTT
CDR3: CAWKNLVAANTGELFF

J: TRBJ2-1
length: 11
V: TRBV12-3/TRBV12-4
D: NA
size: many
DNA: TGTGCCAGCAGAGGGTTGAATGAGCAGTTCTTC
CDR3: CASRGLNEQFF

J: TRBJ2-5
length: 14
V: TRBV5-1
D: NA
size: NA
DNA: TGCGCCAGCAGCTTGGAGGGGATTAAAGAGACCCAGTACTTC
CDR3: CASSLEGIKETQYF

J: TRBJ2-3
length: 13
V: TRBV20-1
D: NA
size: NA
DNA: TGCAGTGCTAGCGGGAGTAACACAGATACGCAGTATTTT
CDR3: CSASGSNTDTQYF

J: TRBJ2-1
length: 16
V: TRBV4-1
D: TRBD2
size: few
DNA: TGCGCCAGCAGCCAAGATGCGACTAGCGTTCACAATGAGCAGTTCTTC
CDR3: CASSQDATSVHNEQFF

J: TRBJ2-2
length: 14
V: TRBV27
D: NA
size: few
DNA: TGTGCCAGCAGCGTGTACGGGAACACCGGGGAGCTGTTTTTT
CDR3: CASSVYGNTGELFF

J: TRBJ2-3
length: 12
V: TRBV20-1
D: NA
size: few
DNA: TGCAGTGCAACAGCCACGGGAGATACGCAGTATTTT
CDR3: CSATATGDTQYF

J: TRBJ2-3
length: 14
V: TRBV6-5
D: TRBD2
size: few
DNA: TGTGCCAGCAGTTACAGCGGGAGCGCAGATACGCAGTATTTT
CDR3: CASSYSGSADTQYF

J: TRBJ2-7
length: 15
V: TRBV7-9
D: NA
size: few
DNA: TGTGCCAGCAGCTTAAGGGAGATGGAGACCTACGAGCAGTACTTC
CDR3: CASSLREMETYEQYF

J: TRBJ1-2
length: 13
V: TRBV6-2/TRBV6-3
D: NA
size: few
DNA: TGTGCCAGCACAACCACCACCAACTATGGCTACACCTTC
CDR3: CASTTTTNYGYTF

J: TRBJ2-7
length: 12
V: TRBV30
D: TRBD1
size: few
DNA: TGTGCCTGGGGACAGGAGTGGCCTGAGCAGTACTTC
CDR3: CAWGQEWPEQYF

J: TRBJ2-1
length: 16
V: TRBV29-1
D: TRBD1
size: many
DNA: TGCAGCGTAAGAGATCCTTCCGGGACAGAAAAGAATGAGCAGTTCTTC
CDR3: CSVRDPSGTEKNEQFF

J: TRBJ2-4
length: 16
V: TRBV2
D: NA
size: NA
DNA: TGTGCCAGCAGCCAAACCACAGGGATAGCCAAAAACATTCAGTACTTC
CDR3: CASSQTTGIAKNIQYF

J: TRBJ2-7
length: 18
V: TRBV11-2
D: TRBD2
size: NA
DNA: TGTGCCAGCAGCTTCGTCCTAGCGGGTCCCGCGGGGGCCTACGAGCAGTACTTC
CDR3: CASSFVLAGPAGAYEQYF

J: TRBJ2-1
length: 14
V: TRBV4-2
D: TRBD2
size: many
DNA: TGTGCCAGCAGCCAAGAGCTAGCGGAAAATGAGCAGTTCTTC
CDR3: CASSQELAENEQFF

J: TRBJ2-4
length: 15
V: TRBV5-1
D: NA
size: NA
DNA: TGCGCCAGCAGCTTAGGAGGTGGAGCCCAAAACATTCAGTACTTC
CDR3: CASSLGGGAQNIQYF

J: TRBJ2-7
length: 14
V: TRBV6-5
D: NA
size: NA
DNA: TGTGCCAGCAGTTATCAGGGAGGCGGCTACGAGCAGTACTTC
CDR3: CASSYQGGGYEQYF

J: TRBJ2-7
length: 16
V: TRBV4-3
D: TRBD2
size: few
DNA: TGCGCCAGCAGCCAAGGAATAGCGGGTAGCTCCTACGAGCAGTACTTC
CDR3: CASSQGIAGSSYEQYF

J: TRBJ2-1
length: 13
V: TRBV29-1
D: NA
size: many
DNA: TGCAGCGTTGATAGCAGCTCCTACAATGAGCAGTTCTTC
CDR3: CSVDSSSYNEQFF

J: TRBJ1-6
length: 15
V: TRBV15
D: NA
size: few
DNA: TGTGCCACCAGCGAGGGGCACAGGGTTGGCTCACCCCTCCACTTT
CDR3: CATSEGHRVGSPLHF

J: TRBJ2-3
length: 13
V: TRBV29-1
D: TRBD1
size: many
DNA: TGCAGCGTTGAGGACAGGGGCACAGATACGCAGTATTTT
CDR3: CSVEDRGTDTQYF

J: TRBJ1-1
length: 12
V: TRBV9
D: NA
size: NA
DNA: TGTGCCAGCAGTACGTGGAACACTGAAGCTTTCTTT
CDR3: CASSTWNTEAFF

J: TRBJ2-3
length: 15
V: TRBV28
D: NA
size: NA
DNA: TGTGCCAGCAGTATCCCAGCAGTTAGCACAGATACGCAGTATTTT
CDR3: CASSIPAVSTDTQYF

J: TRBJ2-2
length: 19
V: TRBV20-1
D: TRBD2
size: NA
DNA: TGCAGTGCCGTCCCTCTGGGGCTAGCGGGAGGAGGGGACACCGGTGAGCTGTTTTTT
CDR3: CSAVPLGLAGGGDTGELFF

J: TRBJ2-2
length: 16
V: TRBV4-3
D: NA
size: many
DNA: TGCGCCAGCAGCCAAGCTTGGGGTGTTAACACCGGGGAGCTGTTTTTT
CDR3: CASSQAWGVNTGELFF

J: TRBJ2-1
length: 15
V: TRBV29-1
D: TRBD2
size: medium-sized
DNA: TGCAGCGTTGAAGAGACGGGGGGCTCCTACAATGAGCAGTTCTTC
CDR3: CSVEETGGSYNEQFF

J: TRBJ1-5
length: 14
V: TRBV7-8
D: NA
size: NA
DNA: TGTGCCAGCGGCCCCGCCCAGGCCTATCAGCCCCAGCATTTT
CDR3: CASGPAQAYQPQHF